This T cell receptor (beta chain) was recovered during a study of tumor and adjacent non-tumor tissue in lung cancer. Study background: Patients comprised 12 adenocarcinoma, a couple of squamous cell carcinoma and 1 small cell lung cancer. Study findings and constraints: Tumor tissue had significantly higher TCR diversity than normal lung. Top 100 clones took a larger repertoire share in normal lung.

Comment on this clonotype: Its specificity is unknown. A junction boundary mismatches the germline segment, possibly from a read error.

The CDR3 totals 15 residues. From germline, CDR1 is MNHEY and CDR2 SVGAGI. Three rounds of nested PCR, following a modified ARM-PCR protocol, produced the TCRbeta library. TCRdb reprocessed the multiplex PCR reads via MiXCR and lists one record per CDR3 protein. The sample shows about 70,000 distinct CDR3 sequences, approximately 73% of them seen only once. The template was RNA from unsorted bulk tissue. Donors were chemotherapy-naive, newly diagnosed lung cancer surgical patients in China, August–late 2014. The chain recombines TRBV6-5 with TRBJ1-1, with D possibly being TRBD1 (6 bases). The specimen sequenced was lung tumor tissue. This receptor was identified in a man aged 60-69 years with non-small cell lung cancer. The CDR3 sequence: CASSLNTGRDTEAFF. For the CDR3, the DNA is TGTGCCAGTAGTTTAAATACAGGGAGAGACACTGAAGCTTTCTTT.